The T cell receptor beta chain described here comes from a study of T cell responses to AZD1222 COVID-19 vaccine. Whole-study findings and limits: Spike-specific TCR breadth and depth grew following two AZD1222 doses. Among those given AZD1222, only five to seven were seropositive at baseline.

On this clone itself: Its specificity is unknown.

From germline, CDR1 is LNHDA and CDR2 SQIVND (reference sequence). This CDR3 contains 13 residues. Losses at the gene ends were 3 bases for V and 8 bases for J; bases not matched to a gene: 6. The protocol was immunoSEQ multiplex PCR, while the TCRdb copy is restricted to in-frame clones and leaves out a portion. The sample contains some 200,000 clones, approximately 94% of which appear only once. V is TRBV19 and J is TRBJ1-2; TRBD1 agrees at 7 bases. The TCR was taken from an adult who received the MenACWY meningococcal vaccine as a control. The input for sequencing was peripheral blood, taken 28 days after the second dose of the MenACWY control vaccine. CDR3 loop: CASSIPGTDGYTF. For the CDR3, the DNA is TGTGCCAGTAGTATCCCCGGGACAGACGGCTACACCTTC.